What follows are 15 T cell receptor beta chains derived from one specimen sequenced in a study of blood T cell repertoires in COVID-19. Method: immunoSEQ multiplex PCR; TCRdb's copy keeps in-frame clones and lacks some. The sample has about 89,000 clones, 78% seen once. The sequencing input was peripheral blood. These receptors were taken from a man in his 70s with COVID-19, enrolled during active disease.

This chain uses TRBV5-5 with TRBJ1-2, with no clear D. There are 16 residues in the CDR3. Per germline, CDR1 SGHKS and CDR2 YYEKEE (reference sequence). V shed 4 bases and J shed 3 bases, with 19 bases lying between them. The CDR3 protein is CASSLEARSTYYGYTF. In DNA form, the CDR3 reads TGTGCCAGCAGCCTGGAGGCCAGGTCCACTTACTATGGCTACACCTTC.

The J gene is TRBJ2-7, the V gene TRBV10-1; no clear D. Trimming left V 3 bases short and J 0 bases short, with 3 bases between. There are 12 residues in the CDR3. Germline V lookup: CDR1 WNHNN, CDR2 SYGVQD (reference sequence). CDR3 nucleotides: TGCGCCAGCAGTGACTACTCCTACGAGCAGTACTTC. It yields the protein CASSDYSYEQYF.

This clone was counted only a few times. V usage is TRBV15 and J usage is TRBJ2-7, with 7 bases lining up with TRBD1. Per germline, CDR1 LNHNV and CDR2 YYDKDF (reference sequence). V lost 0 bases, J lost 3 bases, and 14 bases stayed unmatched. The CDR3 length is 18 residues. CDR3 in amino acids: CATSRDLPRTGPDYEQYF. CDR3 in DNA: TGTGCCACCAGCAGAGATCTCCCCAGGACAGGTCCTGACTACGAGCAGTACTTC.

The chain uses TRBV7-2 and TRBJ2-1; D might be TRBD2 (5 bases). Looked up from germline, CDR1 is SGHTA and CDR2 is FQGNSA. Deletions cut 5 bases from V and 8 bases from J, with 10 bases between. This CDR3 has 12 amino acids. The CDR3 loop reads CASSPYGDEQFF. In nucleotides, the CDR3 is TGTGCCAGCAGCCCCTACGGGGATGAGCAGTTCTTC.

This clone was picked up one time. The rearrangement joins TRBV12-3 or TRBV12-4 to TRBJ2-7; TRBD2 matches 7 bases. V lost 6 bases to trimming and J lost 5 bases; unmatched junction nucleotides: 7. CDR3 length: 13 residues. The CDR3 loop reads CASSLTSPHEQYF. DNA for the CDR3: TGTGCCAGCAGCCTGACTAGCCCCCACGAGCAGTACTTC.

The chain employs TRBV18 and TRBJ1-2, with TRBD1 matching over 11 bases. The V gene's germline CDR1 is KGHSH and CDR2 LQKENI. This CDR3 comprises 16 residues. V dropped 3 bases and J dropped 5; count of bases not matched to a gene: 8. The CDR3: CASSPSGTGGDYGYTF. In nucleotides, the CDR3 is TGTGCCAGCTCACCCTCCGGGACAGGGGGTGATTATGGCTACACCTTC. The full variable domain, its missing parts supplied by reference TRBV18 and TRBJ1-2, is NAGVMQNPRHLVRRRGQEARLRCSPMKGHSHVYWYRQLPEEGLKFMVYLQKENIIDESGMPKERFSAEFPKEGPSILRIQQVVRGDSAAYFCASSPSGTGGDYGYTFGSGTRLTVV.

This chain links TRBV7-2 with TRBJ2-2; D unclear. Germline V gives CDR1 SGHTA, CDR2 FQGNSA. There are 14 residues in the CDR3. Between the trimmed V and J ends, which lost 5 bases and 1 base, there was a span of 8 bases. Here the CDR3 DNA reads TGTGCCAGCAGCAGAACAGTGAACACCGGGGAGCTGTTTTTT. This gives the protein CASSRTVNTGELFF.

A single count supports this clone. V usage is TRBV4-2 and J usage is TRBJ1-2; 10 bases are shared with TRBD1. The CDR3 is 17 residues long. The germline CDR1 and CDR2 sequences are LGHNA and YNFKEQ. The trim removed 0 bases at V and 4 bases at J, leaving 8 bases unmatched. Written as DNA, the CDR3 is TGTGCCAGCAGCCAAGAACGTCCGGGACAGGGGAGCTATGGCTACACCTTC. This gives the protein CASSQERPGQGSYGYTF.

CDR3 residues: CASSYPGQGVQPQHF. The CDR3 coding sequence is TGTGCCAGCAGTTACCCGGGACAGGGGGTCCAGCCCCAGCATTTT. The chain combines TRBV6-6 with TRBJ1-5; 11 nucleotides match TRBD1. CDR3 size: 15 residues. V gave up 2 bases and J gave up 7 bases; unmatched junction bases: 4. Looked up from germline, CDR1 is MNHNY and CDR2 is SVGAGI (reference sequence).

This rearrangement joins TRBV5-4 to TRBJ1-1; 9 nucleotides line up with TRBD1. This CDR3 comprises 13 residues. The V gene's germline CDR1 is SGHNT and CDR2 YYREEE (reference sequence). The junction had 4 bases not matched to a gene; V was cut back by 4 bases and J by 6 bases. The CDR3 loop is CASSRDREPEAFF. In nucleotides, the CDR3 is TGTGCCAGCAGCAGGGACAGGGAACCTGAAGCTTTCTTT.

The rearrangement links TRBV11-3 to TRBJ2-1; possibly TRBD1 for D (6 bases). The CDR3 totals 15 residues. The V end was cut by 8 bases, the J end by 3 bases, with 17 bases between. Germline V gene data show CDR1 as SGHNT and CDR2 as YENEEA. CDR3 protein: CASAPQGSSYNEQFF. CDR3 sequence (DNA): TGTGCCAGCGCACCACAGGGATCGAGCTACAATGAGCAGTTCTTC.

This clone turned up a few times. This sequence joins TRBV7-8 and TRBJ1-2; TRBD1 agrees at 9 bases. The CDR3 spans 14 residues. The germline V gene encodes CDR1 SGHVS and CDR2 FQNEAQ. J gave up 7 bases and V 5 bases, and 8 bases lay outside the gene matches. DNA for the CDR3: TGTGCCAGCAGCCCGACAGGGGGTGAGGGTGGCTACACCTTC. Residues: CASSPTGGEGGYTF.

The rearrangement links TRBV28 to TRBJ2-4, with D perhaps TRBD2 (5 bases). Germline V CDR1 and CDR2: MDHEN, SYDVKM. V was trimmed by 5 bases and J by 0 bases, leaving 11 bases between them. The CDR3 covers 15 residues. This CDR3 is CASSEPGIAKNIQYF. The DNA for the CDR3 is TGTGCCAGCAGTGAACCGGGGATAGCCAAAAACATTCAGTACTTC.

CDR3 bases: TGTGCCATCAGCCCAATAGCGGGAGTCTACGAGCAGTACTTC. Its translation is CAISPIAGVYEQYF. This chain uses TRBV10-3 with TRBJ2-7; TRBD2 matches 9 bases. Germline V CDR1 and CDR2: ENHRY, SYGVKD. There are 14 residues in the CDR3. V was clipped by 6 bases and J by 3 bases; unmatched bases: 6.

The rearrangement joins TRBV9 to TRBJ2-1, with D possibly TRBD2 on 5 matching bases. Germline-derived CDR1 and CDR2 are SGDLS and YYNGEE. This CDR3 contains 18 residues. Deletions cut 3 bases from V and 5 bases from J, with 24 bases between. CDR3 sequence reads: CASSASDYWWGANNEQFF. The CDR3 DNA reads TGTGCCAGCAGCGCCAGCGATTACTGGTGGGGAGCAAACAATGAGCAGTTCTTC.